This T cell receptor (beta chain) was recovered during a study of blood T cell repertoires in COVID-19. Per germline, CDR1 SGHRS and CDR2 YFSETQ. The CDR3 extends over 15 amino acids. The J segment lost 6 bases and the V segment lost 4 bases, leaving 8 bases of the junction unmatched. TCRdb's table, derived via immunoSEQ multiplex PCR, lists solely in-frame clones and lacks some. The sample has roughly 200,000 clones, 84% seen once. V and J are TRBV5-1 and TRBJ2-1; TRBD1 matches 9 bases. The TCR comes from a man aged 45 to 65 with active or convalescent COVID-19. Sequenced sample: peripheral blood. The CDR3 DNA reads as TGCGCCAGCAGCCTTAAGGGACAGGGCGCCAATGAGCAGTTCTTC. Amino acids: CASSLKGQGANEQFF.